The clone carrying this T cell receptor (beta chain) was seen a few times. Its antigen is unknown. The data were taken from a study of post-analysis software for immune sequencing data. Across the whole study: Recorded subtypes: relapsing-remitting, secondary progressive, progressive-relapsing; some patients unannotated.

V lost 0 bases and J 0 bases, leaving 12 bases between the germline ends. Per the germline V gene, CDR1 is KGHSH and CDR2 is LQKENI. The CDR3 runs 17 residues. Study findings and constraints: F measure clustering grouped samples strongly by preparation batch. Higher frequency in patients than in controls was seen for five TRBV segments, with TRBV5-6, TRBV5-1 and TRBV20-1 among them. For normalized Chao1 diversity, multiple sclerosis patients scored significantly lower than controls did.

cDNA libraries for TCR beta contained unique molecular identifiers. In TCRdb, the PCR reads were re-called with MiXCR into one record per CDR3 protein. In the table there are 250,000 to 300,000 distinct CDR3 sequences, 36% of which are singletons. The chain recombines TRBV18 with TRBJ2-1; no definite D call. Sequencing was carried out using blood. The origin of this receptor is a girl aged 10 to 17 with multiple sclerosis. CDR3 nucleotide sequence: TGTGCCAGCTCACCACCGAACAGCCTGAGCTCCTACAATGAGCAGTTCTTC. Translating gives CASSPPNSLSSYNEQFF.